The source of this T cell receptor beta chain is a study of T-cell reconstitution after alpha-beta-depleted transplantation in children. Study-wide results and limits: Approximately two months post-transplant, alpha-beta T cells reportedly originated from several hundred expanded graft clones. By one year post-transplant, T-cell counts and diversity largely arose from T cells that were newly produced. Surviving thymic progenitors and recipient T cells were the source of high TCRbeta diversity at day 60 in some patients.

The TCRbeta library was prepared with unique molecular identifiers. One entry per CDR3 protein results from TCRdb running MiXCR on the PCR reads. This sample carries more than 200,000 distinct CDR3 sequences, approximately 8% of them seen once, and the ten largest clones take roughly 35%. With regard to this clonotype: The antigen is not known.

This CDR3 comprises 17 residues. Germline assignment: CDR1 SGHTA and CDR2 FQGNSA. J lost 0 bases, V lost 1 base, and 4 bases had no gene match. The receptor comes from a male patient between 2 and 10 years old who had a stem cell transplant for acute myeloid leukemia, so the T cells may come from the graft donor. Material: PBMCs, mostly from graft donor cells, obtained 360 days after TCRalphabeta/CD19-depleted stem cell transplant. The rearrangement joins TRBV7-2 to TRBJ2-2; 8 bases are a match to TRBD2. Here the CDR3 reads CASSLVGGGTNTGELFF. The DNA of the CDR3 is TGTGCCAGCAGCTTAGTCGGCGGGGGGACGAACACCGGGGAGCTGTTTTTT.